This T cell receptor beta chain was found in a study of vaccination and CD4 T cells after COVID-19. The wider study: Everyone enrolled got two doses of BNT162b2 or mRNA-1273 vaccine. Median draw time for post-COVID samples was roughly 96 days post-diagnosis (range 35 to 161).

Sequenced with the Oncomine TCR Beta short-read assay was DNA taken from cultured CD4+ T cells. TCRdb used MiXCR to reprocess the PCR reads, holding one entry per CDR3 protein. The sample has 20,000 or so distinct CDR3 sequences; 35% to 55% are singletons. From germline, CDR1 is SGHNT and CDR2 YYREEE (reference sequence). The CDR3 is made up of 16 amino acids. Trimming left V 3 bases short and J 1 base short, with 16 bases between. As to this clonotype: Its specificity is not known.

Sample time point: late sampling 161 to 241 days after vaccination in a few convalescent patients. The treatment: roughly ten-day PBMC culture with coronavirus spike peptide pools or control peptides (ViraFEST assay). Via ViraFEST, peptide pools expanded antigen-specific T cells before TCR sequencing. The receptor was isolated from a human donor who had recovered from COVID-19. Material: CD4+ T cells from blood, cultured in vitro, obtained about 7 months after SARS-CoV-2 vaccination. The chain employs TRBV5-4 and TRBJ1-2; unclear D gene. CDR3 coding DNA: TGTGCCAGCAGCTCTCCCCAGGACGGAAATAACTATGGCTACACCTTC. It encodes CASSSPQDGNNYGYTF. Based on the CDR3 plus reference TRBV5-4 and TRBJ1-2, the full variable domain is ETGVTQSPTHLIKTRGQQVTLRCSSQSGHNTVSWYQQALGQGPQFIFQYYREEENGRGNFPPRFSGLQFPNYSSELNVNALELDDSALYLCASSSPQDGNNYGYTFGSGTRLTVV.